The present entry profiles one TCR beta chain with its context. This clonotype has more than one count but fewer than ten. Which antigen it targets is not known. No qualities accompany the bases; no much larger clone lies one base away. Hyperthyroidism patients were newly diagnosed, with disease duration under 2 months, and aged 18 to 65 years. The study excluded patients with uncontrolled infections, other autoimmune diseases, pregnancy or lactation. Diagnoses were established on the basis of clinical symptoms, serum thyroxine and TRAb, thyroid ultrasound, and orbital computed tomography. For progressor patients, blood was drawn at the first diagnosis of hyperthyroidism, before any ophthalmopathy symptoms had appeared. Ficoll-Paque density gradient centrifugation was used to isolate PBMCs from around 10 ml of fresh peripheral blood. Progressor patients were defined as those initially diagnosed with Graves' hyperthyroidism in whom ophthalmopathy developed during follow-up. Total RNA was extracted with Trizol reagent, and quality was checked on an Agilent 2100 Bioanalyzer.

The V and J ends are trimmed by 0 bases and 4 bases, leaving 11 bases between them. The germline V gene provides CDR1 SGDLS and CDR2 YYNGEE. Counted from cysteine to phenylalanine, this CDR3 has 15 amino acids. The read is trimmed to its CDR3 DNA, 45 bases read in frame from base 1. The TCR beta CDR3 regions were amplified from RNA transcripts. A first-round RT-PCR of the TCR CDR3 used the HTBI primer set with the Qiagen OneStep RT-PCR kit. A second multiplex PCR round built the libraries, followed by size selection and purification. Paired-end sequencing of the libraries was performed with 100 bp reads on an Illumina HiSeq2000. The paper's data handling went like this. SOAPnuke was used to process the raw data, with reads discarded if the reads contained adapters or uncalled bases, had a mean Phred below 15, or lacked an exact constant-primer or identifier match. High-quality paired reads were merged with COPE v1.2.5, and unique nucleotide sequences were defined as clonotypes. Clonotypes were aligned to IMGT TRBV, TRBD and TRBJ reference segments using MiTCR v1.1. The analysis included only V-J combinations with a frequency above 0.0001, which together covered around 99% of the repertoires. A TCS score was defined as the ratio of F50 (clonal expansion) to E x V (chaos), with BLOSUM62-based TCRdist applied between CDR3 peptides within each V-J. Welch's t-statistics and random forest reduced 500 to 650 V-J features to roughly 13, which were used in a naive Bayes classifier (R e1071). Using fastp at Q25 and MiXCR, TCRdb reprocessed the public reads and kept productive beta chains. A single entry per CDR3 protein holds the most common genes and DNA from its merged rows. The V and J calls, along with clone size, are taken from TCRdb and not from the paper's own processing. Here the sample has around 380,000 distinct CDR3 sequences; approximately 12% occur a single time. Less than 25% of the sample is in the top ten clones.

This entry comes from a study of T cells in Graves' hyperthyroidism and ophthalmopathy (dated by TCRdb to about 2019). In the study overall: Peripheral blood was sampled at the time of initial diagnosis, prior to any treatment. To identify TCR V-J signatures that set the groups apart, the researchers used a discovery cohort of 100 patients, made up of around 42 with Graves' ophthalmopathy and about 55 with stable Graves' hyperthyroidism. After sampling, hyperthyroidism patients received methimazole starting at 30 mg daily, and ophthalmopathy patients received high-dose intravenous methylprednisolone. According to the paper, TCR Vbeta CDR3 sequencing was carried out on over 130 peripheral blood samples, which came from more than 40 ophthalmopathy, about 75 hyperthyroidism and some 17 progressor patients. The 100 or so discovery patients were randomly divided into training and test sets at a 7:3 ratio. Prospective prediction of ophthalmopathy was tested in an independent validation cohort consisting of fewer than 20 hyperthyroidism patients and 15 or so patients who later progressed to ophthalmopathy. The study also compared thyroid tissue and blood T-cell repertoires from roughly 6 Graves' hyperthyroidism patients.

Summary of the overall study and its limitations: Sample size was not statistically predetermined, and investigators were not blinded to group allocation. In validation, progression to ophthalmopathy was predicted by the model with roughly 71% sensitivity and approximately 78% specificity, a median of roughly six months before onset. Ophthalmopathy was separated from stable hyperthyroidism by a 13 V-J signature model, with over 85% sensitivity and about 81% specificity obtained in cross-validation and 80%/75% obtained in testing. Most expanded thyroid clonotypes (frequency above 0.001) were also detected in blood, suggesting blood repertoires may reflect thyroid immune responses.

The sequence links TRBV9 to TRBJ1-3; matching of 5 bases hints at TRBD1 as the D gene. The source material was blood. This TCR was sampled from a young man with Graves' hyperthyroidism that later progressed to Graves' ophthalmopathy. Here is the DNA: TGTGCCAGCAGCGTAGAAAAGGGGAGAGGAAACACCATATATTTT. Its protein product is CASSVEKGRGNTIYF.